The 23 T cell receptor beta chains below come from one sample, sequenced in a study of T-cell memory formation after mild COVID-19. TCRdb analysed the 5' RACE reads with MiXCR anew, one entry per CDR3 protein. Of about 430,000 distinct CDR3 sequences in the sample, 24% were seen once. Input material: PBMCs or a T cell subset sorted from them (not recorded which). The origin of the receptors is an adult woman who had mild COVID-19 (a few samples of this study predate the infection). Cell type and time point are not known.

This chain joins TRBV7-8 and TRBJ2-3; 7 positions agree with TRBD2. Unmatched junction bases numbered 19, after V lost 7 bases and J lost 0 bases. The CDR3 contains 19 residues. Germline CDR1 is SGHVS and CDR2 is FQNEAQ. The CDR3: CASNPLSPSWRGSTDTQYF. DNA of the CDR3: TGTGCCAGCAACCCTCTTTCCCCCAGCTGGCGGGGGAGCACAGATACGCAGTATTTT.

This clonotype was counted at least ten times. The rearrangement links TRBV28 to TRBJ2-1, with 9 bases lining up with TRBD1. Germline CDR1 is MDHEN and CDR2 is SYDVKM. Germline trimming cut 5 bases from V and 2 bases from J; bases unmatched to any gene: 10. There are 17 residues in the CDR3. As DNA, the CDR3 is TGTGCCAGCAGTACCTTAGGGACAGGGATACCCTACAATGAGCAGTTCTTC. This sequence encodes CASSTLGTGIPYNEQFF. The full variable domain, with the rest looked up from reference TRBV28 and TRBJ2-1, is DVKVTQSSRYLVKRTGEKVFLECVQDMDHENMFWYRQDPGLGLRLIYFSYDVKMKEKGDIPEGYSVSREKKERFSLILESASTNQTSMYLCASSTLGTGIPYNEQFFGPGTRLTVL.

The V call is TRBV20-1, the J call TRBJ2-5; TRBD1 aligns across 12 bases. This CDR3 is 13 amino acids long. V was pared by 5 bases and J by 4 bases, with 2 bases of the junction left unmatched. Germline assignment: CDR1 DFQATT and CDR2 SNEGSKA (reference sequence). DNA for the CDR3: TGCAGTGCTGGGACAGGGGGCGTAGAGACCCAGTACTTC. Translated, it gives CSAGTGGVETQYF.

The rearrangement uses TRBV12-3 or TRBV12-4 and TRBJ1-5, with 7 bases matching TRBD1. This CDR3 is built from 15 residues. The junction had 4 bases not matched to a gene; V was cut back by 5 bases and J by 0 bases. The CDR3 DNA sequence: TGTGCCAGCAGTGTGGGACAGTATAGCAATCAGCCCCAGCATTTT. Translated, it gives CASSVGQYSNQPQHF.

This chain uses TRBV3-1 with TRBJ2-6; D unresolved. Germline CDR1 LGHDT, CDR2 YNNKEL (reference sequence). Trimming stripped 0 bases from V and 0 bases from J, with 9 bases between. This CDR3 is built from 17 residues. The CDR3 DNA reads TGTGCCAGCAGCCAAGATCTGTTAAACTCTGGGGCCAACGTCCTGACTTTC. Protein sequence: CASSQDLLNSGANVLTF.

V usage is TRBV20-1 and J usage is TRBJ2-1, with a weak D call TRBD2 (6 bases). Germline V CDR1 and CDR2: DFQATT, SNEGSKA (reference sequence). V gave up 0 bases and J gave up 7 bases, with 22 bases separating them. The CDR3 has 17 amino acids. CDR3 sequence: CSARDGAGPYHLNEQFF. CDR3 DNA sequence: TGCAGTGCTAGAGATGGGGCGGGACCGTATCATCTTAATGAGCAGTTCTTC.

The chain is built from TRBV13 and TRBJ2-1; the D gene is possibly TRBD2 (6 bases). Deletions cut 7 bases from V and 6 bases from J, with 16 bases between. The germline V gene encodes CDR1 PRHDT and CDR2 FYEKMQ (reference sequence). The CDR3 totals 14 residues. This chain's CDR3 is CASKPGLVGNEQFF. In DNA, the CDR3 is TGTGCCAGCAAACCGGGACTGGTGGGCAATGAGCAGTTCTTC. Complete variable domain (other parts from reference TRBV13 and TRBJ2-1): AAGVIQSPRHLIKEKRETATLKCYPIPRHDTVYWYQQGPGQDPQFLISFYEKMQSDKGSIPDRFSAQQFSDYHSELNMSSLELGDSALYFCASKPGLVGNEQFFGPGTRLTVL.

There are a few counts of this clonotype. The chain combines TRBV13 with TRBJ2-7; D is possibly TRBD2 (7 bases). Germline V gene lookup returns CDR1 PRHDT and CDR2 FYEKMQ (reference sequence). Trimming took off 0 bases at V and 2 bases at J, with 11 bases between the two ends. This CDR3 contains 15 residues. In DNA, the CDR3 is TGTGCCAGCAGCTTAGGGGGGGGGCGCACCTACGAGCAGTACTTC. This encodes CASSLGGGRTYEQYF.

This clonotype was recorded at least ten times. This rearrangement joins TRBV2 to TRBJ2-3, with D perhaps matching TRBD2 (5 bases). The germline gives CDR1 SNHLY, CDR2 FYNNEI. This CDR3 has 13 amino acids. The V end lost 3 bases, the J end lost 9 bases, and 13 bases lay between the germline ends. CDR3 residues: CASSDRRGDTQYF. CDR3 nucleotide sequence: TGTGCCAGCAGTGATCGCCGGGGAGACACGCAGTATTTT.

The chain recombines TRBV27 with TRBJ2-1, with TRBD2 matching 14 bases. There are 18 residues in the CDR3. CDR1 is MNHEY, CDR2 SMNVEV, per germline (reference sequence). V trimming: 5 bases; J trimming: 2 bases; junction bases outside the gene matches: 8. CDR3 in amino acids: CASSPTSGRAGPYNEQFF. CDR3 nucleotide sequence: TGTGCCAGCAGTCCGACTAGCGGGAGGGCCGGGCCCTACAATGAGCAGTTCTTC.

This clonotype was recorded many times. The chain uses TRBV12-3 or TRBV12-4 and TRBJ1-4; D gene ambiguous. This CDR3 is built from 16 residues. Trimming removed 2 bases at V and 0 bases at J, with 10 bases between. The CDR3 reads CASSLKGITTNEKLFF. Here the CDR3 DNA reads TGTGCCAGCAGTTTAAAAGGGATCACAACTAATGAAAAACTGTTTTTT.

The V call is TRBV7-9, the J call TRBJ2-5, with TRBD2 as a possible D gene (5 bases). The CDR3 is made up of 15 amino acids. With 1 base removed from V and 5 bases from J, the gap between germline ends came to 14 bases. Germline V gene lookup returns CDR1 SEHNR and CDR2 FQNEAQ (reference sequence). The CDR3 DNA reads TGTGCCAGCAGCTTAGTAGCCAGCGGCTACGAGACCCAGTACTTC. Its translation is CASSLVASGYETQYF.

This clonotype was picked up a small number of times. This sequence joins TRBV2 and TRBJ1-1; D is unclear. The CDR3 is 11 amino acids. The germline CDR1 and CDR2 sequences are SNHLY and FYNNEI. V lost 7 bases to trimming and J lost 4 bases, with 7 bases between them. The CDR3 region is CASIGLTEAFF. For the CDR3, the DNA is TGTGCCAGCATCGGGCTCACTGAAGCTTTCTTT.

In its sample, this clonotype was seen a few times. CDR3: CASSLAGTGNEKLFF. The CDR3 DNA reads TGTGCCAGCAGCTTAGCGGGTACAGGGAATGAAAAACTGTTTTTT. The V gene is TRBV7-2, the J gene TRBJ1-4; possibly TRBD1 for D (6 bases). With 0 bases removed from V and 5 bases from J, the gap between germline ends came to 10 bases. The length of the CDR3 is 15 residues. CDR1 SGHTA and CDR2 FQGNSA come from the germline V gene.

The CDR3 loop reads CASSFNPGTGTLGYTF. In DNA form, the CDR3 reads TGCGCCAGCAGCTTCAACCCCGGGACAGGGACACTTGGCTACACCTTC. The J gene is TRBJ1-2, the V gene TRBV5-1; TRBD1 aligns across 9 bases. The CDR3 has 16 amino acids. After removal of 2 bases from V and 7 bases from J, the junction contained 12 bases not matched to a gene. Germline V lookup: CDR1 SGHRS, CDR2 YFSETQ.

This clonotype was counted only a few times. V gene TRBV5-1 combines with J gene TRBJ1-5; 7 nucleotides agree with TRBD1. CDR1 is SGHRS, CDR2 YFSETQ, per germline. V lost 7 bases to trimming and J lost 8 bases; unmatched junction nucleotides: 12. The CDR3 has 14 amino acids. The CDR3 here is CASRPGGLTEPQHF. The CDR3 DNA reads as TGCGCCAGCCGCCCAGGGGGGCTTACGGAGCCCCAGCATTTT.

This clonotype showed up many times. The V call is TRBV15, the J call TRBJ2-4; D gene unclear. The length of the CDR3 is 12 residues. Per the germline V gene, CDR1 is LNHNV and CDR2 is YYDKDF (reference sequence). Trimming removed 0 bases from V and 8 bases from J, with 5 bases in between. The CDR3 DNA reads TGTGCCACCAGCAGAGATGATTACATTCAGTACTTC. Its protein is CATSRDDYIQYF.

This clonotype occurred many times. This sequence joins TRBV6-1 and TRBJ2-3; 12 bases line up with TRBD2. The ends lost 5 bases at V and 6 bases at J; junction bases unmatched: 6. Germline CDR1 MNHNS, CDR2 SASEGT. The CDR3 sequence is 15 residues long. Here the CDR3 DNA reads TGTGCCAGCAGTAGACTAGCGGGGGAAGAGGATACGCAGTATTTT. Its protein product is CASSRLAGEEDTQYF.

This clonotype was counted between two and nine times. The chain recombines TRBV13 with TRBJ2-7, with 7 positions matching TRBD2. CDR3 size: 15 residues. CDR1 is PRHDT and CDR2 is FYEKMQ in the germline V gene (reference sequence). The V segment lost 4 bases and the J segment 1 base; nucleotides outside the gene matches: 7. CDR3 residues: CASSSPGLQSYEQYF. The DNA of the CDR3 is TGTGCCAGCAGCTCGCCGGGACTACAATCCTACGAGCAGTACTTC.

In this sample, this clonotype is medium-sized. A junction end diverges from the germline sequence, so it may reflect a read error. This sequence joins TRBV5-1 and TRBJ2-2, with D possibly matching TRBD1 (6 bases). CDR3 length: 14 amino acids. Germline V gene data show CDR1 as SGHRS and CDR2 as YFSETQ. CDR3 residues: CASSLGQNTGELFF. The CDR3, as DNA: TGTGCCAGCAGTTTGGGACAGAACACCGGGGAGCTGTTTTTT.

For the CDR3, the DNA is TGTGCCAGCAATCCAGGGGGCAGCTATGGCTACACCTTC. Protein product: CASNPGGSYGYTF. The chain combines TRBV6-5 with TRBJ1-2; 8 positions agree with TRBD1. With V trimmed by 7 bases and J by 4 bases, 5 bases remained unmatched. The V gene's germline CDR1 is MNHEY and CDR2 SVGAGI. This CDR3 spans 13 amino acids.

This clonotype turned up a few times. The chain is built from TRBV6-6 and TRBJ1-3; TRBD1 matches 7 bases. CDR1 is MNHNY and CDR2 is SVGAGI in the germline V gene (reference sequence). The CDR3 sequence is 16 residues long. V was clipped by 0 bases and J by 2 bases; unmatched bases: 4. The CDR3 DNA reads TGTGCCAGCAGTTACTCCGGGACAGAAACTGGAAACACCATATATTTT. This gives the protein CASSYSGTETGNTIYF.

The chain employs TRBV15 and TRBJ2-7, with 14 bases lining up with TRBD2. The CDR3 contains 17 residues. Unmatched junction bases numbered 4, after V lost 0 bases and J lost 3 bases. Per germline, CDR1 LNHNV and CDR2 YYDKDF (reference sequence). The CDR3 here is CATSRDRLAGGNYEQYF. CDR3 DNA sequence: TGTGCCACCAGCAGAGATCGACTAGCGGGGGGGAACTACGAGCAGTACTTC.